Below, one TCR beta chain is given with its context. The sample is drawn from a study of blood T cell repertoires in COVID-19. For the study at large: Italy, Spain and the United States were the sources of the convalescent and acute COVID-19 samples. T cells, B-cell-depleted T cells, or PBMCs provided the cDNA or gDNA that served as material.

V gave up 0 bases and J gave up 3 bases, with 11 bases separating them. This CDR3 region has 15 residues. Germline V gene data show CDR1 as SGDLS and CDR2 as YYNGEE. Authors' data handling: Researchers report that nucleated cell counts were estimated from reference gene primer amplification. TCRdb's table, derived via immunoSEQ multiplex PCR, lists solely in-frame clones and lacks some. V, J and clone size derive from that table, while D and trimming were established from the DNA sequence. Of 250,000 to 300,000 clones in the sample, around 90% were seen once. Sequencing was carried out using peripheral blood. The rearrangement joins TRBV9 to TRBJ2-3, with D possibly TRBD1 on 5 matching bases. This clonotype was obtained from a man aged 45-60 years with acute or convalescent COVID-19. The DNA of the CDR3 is TGTGCCAGCAGCGTAGATGGCAGGGTGACAGATACGCAGTATTTT. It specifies CASSVDGRVTDTQYF.